This T cell receptor beta chain came from a study of cytomegalovirus exposure and HLA in healthy donors. With 1 base removed from V and 6 bases from J, the gap between germline ends came to 11 bases. CDR1 is MGHDK and CDR2 is SYGVNS in the germline V gene. The CDR3 is 14 residues long. The primer mix had 60 Vbeta and 13 Jbeta primers. Profiling relied on immunoSEQ multiplex PCR, and the TCRdb table lists in-frame clones only, not all of them. The repertoire holds about 130,000 clones, with around 77% as singletons. The chain uses TRBV25-1 and TRBJ2-3; D uncertain. Sequences were obtained from PBMCs. This receptor was identified in a man aged 50 to 59 in good health and CMV-seronegative. CDR3 bases: TGTGCCAGCAGTGAATCCCCAGCAGCGGATACGCAGTATTTT. Amino acid sequence: CASSESPAADTQYF. Full variable domain (outside the CDR3, taken from reference TRBV25-1 and TRBJ2-3): EADIYQTPRYLVIGTGKKITLECSQTMGHDKMYWYQQDPGMELHLIHYSYGVNSTEKGDLSSESTVSRIRTEHFPLTLESARPSHTSQYLCASSESPAADTQYFGPGTRLTVL.